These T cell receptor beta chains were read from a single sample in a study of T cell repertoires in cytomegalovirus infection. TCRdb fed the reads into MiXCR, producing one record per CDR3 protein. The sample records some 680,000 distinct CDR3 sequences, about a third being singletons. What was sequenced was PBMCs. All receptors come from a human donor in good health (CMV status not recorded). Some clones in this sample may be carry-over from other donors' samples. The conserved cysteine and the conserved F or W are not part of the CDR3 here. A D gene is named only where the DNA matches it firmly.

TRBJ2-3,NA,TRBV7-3,ASSVRGGADTQY
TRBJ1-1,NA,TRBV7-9,ASSTTQGLNTEAF
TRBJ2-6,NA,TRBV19,ASSISRGAGANVLT
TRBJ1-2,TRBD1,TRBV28,ASHAPTQGDGYT
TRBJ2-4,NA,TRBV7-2,ASRGDPNIQY
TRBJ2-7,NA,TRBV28,ASSRSRDSHYEQY
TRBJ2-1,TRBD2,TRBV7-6,ASSRYPGTSGRAYFNEQF
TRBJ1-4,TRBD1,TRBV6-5,ASSSGTAIEKLF
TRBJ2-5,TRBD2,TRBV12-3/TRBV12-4,ASSLAGGETQY
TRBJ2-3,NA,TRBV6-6,ASSSKRKITDTQY
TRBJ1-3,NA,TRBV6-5,ASSYSVGPAGNTIY
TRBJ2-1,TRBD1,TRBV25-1,ASRRGQEPYNEQF
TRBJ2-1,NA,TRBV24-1,ATSDEDSYNEQF
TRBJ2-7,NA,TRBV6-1,ASQEAFEQY
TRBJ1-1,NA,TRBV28,ASSLMTGNTEAF
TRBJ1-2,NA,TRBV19,ASSHQGPQNYGYT
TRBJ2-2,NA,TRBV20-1,SAPRSVQTGELF
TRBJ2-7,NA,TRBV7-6,ASSLAEASYEQY
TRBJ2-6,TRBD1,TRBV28,ASSHGTASGANVLT
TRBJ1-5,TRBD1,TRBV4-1,ASSPGQGSQPQH
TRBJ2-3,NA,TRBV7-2,ASSLTDSAWTDTQY
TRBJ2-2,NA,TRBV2,ASNLRPPNTGELF
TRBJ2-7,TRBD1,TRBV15,ATSRDRGLIDEQY
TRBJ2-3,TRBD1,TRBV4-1,ASRNRDRNSDTQY
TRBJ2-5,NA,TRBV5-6,ASSTSPRTGHSRWTQY
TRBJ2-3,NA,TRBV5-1,ASSFNTPTDTQY
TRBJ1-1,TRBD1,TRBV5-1,ASSWGQRAPEAF
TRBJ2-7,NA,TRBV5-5,ASSPPNAVYEQY
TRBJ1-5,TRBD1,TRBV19,ASSMQGANQPQH
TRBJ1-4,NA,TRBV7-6,ASSLRALGAPTNEKLF
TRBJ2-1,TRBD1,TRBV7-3,ASSDGQAYNEQF
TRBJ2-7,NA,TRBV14,ASSHKGTYEQY
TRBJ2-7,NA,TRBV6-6,ASSSEGFRRDTEQY
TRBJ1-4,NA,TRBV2,ASSEAAAEKLF
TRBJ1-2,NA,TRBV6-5,ASSTRGGGNGYT
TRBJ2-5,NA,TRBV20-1,SASGSRKETQY
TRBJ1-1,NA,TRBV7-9,ASSLAGTGGRTEAF
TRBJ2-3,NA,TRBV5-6,ASRTVGAGDTQY
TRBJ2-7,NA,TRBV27,ASSLYKGTNEQY
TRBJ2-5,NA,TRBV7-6,ASSLFTSDKETQY
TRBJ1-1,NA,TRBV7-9,ASTPRTVNTEAF
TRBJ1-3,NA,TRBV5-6,ASSQWDLSSGNTIY
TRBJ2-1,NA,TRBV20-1,SARVEGQSNNEQF
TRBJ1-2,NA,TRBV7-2,ASSLAHKGSYGYT
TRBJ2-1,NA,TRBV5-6,ASSLGVSTYNEQF
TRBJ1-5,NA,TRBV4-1,ASSQDLGRGNQPQH
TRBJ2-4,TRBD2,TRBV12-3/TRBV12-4,ASSLAGDPRNIQY
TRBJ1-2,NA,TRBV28,ASSSSLEGRDYGYT
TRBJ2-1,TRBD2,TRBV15,ATSRETSVHKTRQF
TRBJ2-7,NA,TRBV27,ASSLCYLRERRAYEQY
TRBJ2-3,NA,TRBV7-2,ASTPLSYTDTQY
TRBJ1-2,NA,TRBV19,ASSSTGTGFYGYT
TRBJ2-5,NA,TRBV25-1,ASERGTQY